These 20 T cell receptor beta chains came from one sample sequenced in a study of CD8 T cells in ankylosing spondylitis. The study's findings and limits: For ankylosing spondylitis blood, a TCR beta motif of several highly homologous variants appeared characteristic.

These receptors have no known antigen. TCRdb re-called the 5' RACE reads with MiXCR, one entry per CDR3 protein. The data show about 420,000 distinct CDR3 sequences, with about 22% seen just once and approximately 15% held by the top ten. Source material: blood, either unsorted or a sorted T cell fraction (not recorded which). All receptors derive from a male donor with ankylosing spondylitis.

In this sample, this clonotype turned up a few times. The DNA of the CDR3 is TGCAGTGCTAGAGATTCGGAGGTACCGGCTCATGAGCAGTTCTTC. It is translated as CSARDSEVPAHEQFF. This chain joins TRBV20-1 and TRBJ2-1; tentative D call: TRBD2 (5 bases). Per the germline V gene, CDR1 is DFQATT and CDR2 is SNEGSKA (reference sequence). The CDR3 has 15 residues. Trimming left V 0 bases short and J 8 bases short, with 17 bases between.

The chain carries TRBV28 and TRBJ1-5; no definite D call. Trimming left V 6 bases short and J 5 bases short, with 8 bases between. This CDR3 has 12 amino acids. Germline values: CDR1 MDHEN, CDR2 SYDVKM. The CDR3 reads CASSSPDQPQHF. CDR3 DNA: TGTGCCAGCAGCTCCCCCGATCAGCCCCAGCATTTT.

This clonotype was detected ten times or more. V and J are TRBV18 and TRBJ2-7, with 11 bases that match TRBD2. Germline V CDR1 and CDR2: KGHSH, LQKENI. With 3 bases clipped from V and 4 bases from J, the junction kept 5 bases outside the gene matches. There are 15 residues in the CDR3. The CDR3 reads CASSPSGRAEYEQYF. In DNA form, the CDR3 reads TGTGCCAGCTCACCTAGCGGGAGGGCCGAGTACGAGCAGTACTTC.

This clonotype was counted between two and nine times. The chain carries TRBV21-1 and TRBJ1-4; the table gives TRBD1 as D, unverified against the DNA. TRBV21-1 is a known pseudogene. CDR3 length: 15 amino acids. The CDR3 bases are TGTGCCAGCACAAGCCGGGGTACAACTAATGAAAAACTGTTTTTT. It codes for CASTSRGTTNEKLFF.

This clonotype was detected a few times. The DNA for the CDR3 is TGTGCCAGCAGCAAAAATGGACTACTCGTCACCGGGGAGCTGTTTTTT. Translation gives CASSKNGLLVTGELFF. V and J are TRBV7-2 and TRBJ2-2; TRBD2 is a possible D gene (6 bases). V was cut by 5 bases and J by 4 bases, with 17 bases left in between. The V gene's germline CDR1 is SGHTA and CDR2 FQGNSA. There are 16 residues in the CDR3.

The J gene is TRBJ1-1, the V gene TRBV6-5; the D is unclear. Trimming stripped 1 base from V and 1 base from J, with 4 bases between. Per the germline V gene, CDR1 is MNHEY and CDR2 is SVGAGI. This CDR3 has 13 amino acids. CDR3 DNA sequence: TGTGCCAGCAGTTACTTACGGAACACTGAAGCTTTCTTT. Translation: CASSYLRNTEAFF.

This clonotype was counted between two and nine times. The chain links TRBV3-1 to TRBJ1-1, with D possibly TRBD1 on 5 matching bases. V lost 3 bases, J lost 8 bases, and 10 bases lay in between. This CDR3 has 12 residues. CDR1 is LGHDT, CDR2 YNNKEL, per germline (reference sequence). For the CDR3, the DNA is TGTGCCAGCAGCCAGGGGCTACTCGAAGCTTTCTTT. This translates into CASSQGLLEAFF.

The CDR3 region is CASSPRLATNEQFF. The DNA for the CDR3 is TGTGCCAGCAGCCCACGACTAGCGACCAATGAGCAGTTCTTC. The chain couples TRBV7-3 to TRBJ2-1, with 8 positions matching TRBD2. This CDR3 is 14 amino acids long. Trimming at V came to 5 bases and at J to 6 bases, leaving 6 bases not matched to a gene. Germline loops: CDR1 SGHTA, CDR2 FQGTGA.

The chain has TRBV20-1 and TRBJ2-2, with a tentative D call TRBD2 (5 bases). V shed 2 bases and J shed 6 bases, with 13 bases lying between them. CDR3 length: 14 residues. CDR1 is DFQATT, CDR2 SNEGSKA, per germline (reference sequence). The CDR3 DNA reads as TGCAGTGCTAGACTAGTGGGGAGCGCCGGGGAGCTGTTTTTT. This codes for CSARLVGSAGELFF.

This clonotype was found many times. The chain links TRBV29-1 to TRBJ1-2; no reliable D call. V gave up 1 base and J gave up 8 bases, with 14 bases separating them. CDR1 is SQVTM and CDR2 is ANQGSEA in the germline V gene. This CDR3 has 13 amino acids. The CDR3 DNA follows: TGCAGCGTTGAAGGTCGAGGGCCTGGGGGCTACACCTTC. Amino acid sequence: CSVEGRGPGGYTF.

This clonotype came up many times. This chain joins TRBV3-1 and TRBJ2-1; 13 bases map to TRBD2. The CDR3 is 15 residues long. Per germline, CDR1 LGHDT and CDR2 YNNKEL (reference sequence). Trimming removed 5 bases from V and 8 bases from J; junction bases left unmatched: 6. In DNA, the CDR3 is TGTGCCAGCAGCGCCGGGACTAGCGGGATCTATGAGCAGTTCTTC. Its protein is CASSAGTSGIYEQFF.

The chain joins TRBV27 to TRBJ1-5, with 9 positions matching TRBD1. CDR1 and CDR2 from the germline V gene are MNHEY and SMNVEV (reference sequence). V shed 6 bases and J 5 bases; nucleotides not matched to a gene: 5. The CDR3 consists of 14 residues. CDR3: CASSQDRGYQPQHF. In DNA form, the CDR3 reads TGTGCCAGCAGCCAAGACAGGGGGTATCAGCCCCAGCATTTT.

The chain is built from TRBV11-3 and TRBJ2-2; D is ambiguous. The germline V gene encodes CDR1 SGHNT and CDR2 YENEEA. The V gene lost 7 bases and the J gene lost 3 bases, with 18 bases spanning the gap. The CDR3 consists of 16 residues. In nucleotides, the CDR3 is TGTGCCAGCACCGAGCCCGGGTTAGTCGACACCGGGGAGCTGTTTTTT. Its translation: CASTEPGLVDTGELFF.

CDR3 coding DNA: TGCAGCGTTGCTGCGACAGGCTACTACGAGCAGTACTTC. Amino acids: CSVAATGYYEQYF. The chain has TRBV29-1 and TRBJ2-7; a possible D gene is TRBD1 (6 bases). Germline CDR1 reads SQVTM; CDR2 reads ANQGSEA. V lost 4 bases and J 3 bases, leaving 13 bases between the germline ends. The CDR3 is 13 residues long.

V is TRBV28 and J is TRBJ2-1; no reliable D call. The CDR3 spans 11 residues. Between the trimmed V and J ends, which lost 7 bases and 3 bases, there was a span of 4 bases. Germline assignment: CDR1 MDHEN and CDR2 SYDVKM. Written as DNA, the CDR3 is TGTGCCAGCATGAGCTACAATGAGCAGTTCTTC. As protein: CASMSYNEQFF.

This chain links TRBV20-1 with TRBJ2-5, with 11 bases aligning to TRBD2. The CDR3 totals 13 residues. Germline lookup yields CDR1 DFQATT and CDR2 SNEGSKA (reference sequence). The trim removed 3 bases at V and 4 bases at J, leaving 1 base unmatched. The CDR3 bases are TGCAGTGCTAGTGGACTAGCGGGAGAGACCCAGTACTTC. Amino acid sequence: CSASGLAGETQYF.

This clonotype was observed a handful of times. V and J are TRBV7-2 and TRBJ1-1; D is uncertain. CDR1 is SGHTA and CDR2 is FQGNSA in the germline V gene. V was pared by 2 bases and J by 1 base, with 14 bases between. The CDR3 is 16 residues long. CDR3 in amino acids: CASSLLRGYENTEAFF. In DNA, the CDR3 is TGTGCCAGCAGCTTATTAAGAGGATATGAGAACACTGAAGCTTTCTTT.

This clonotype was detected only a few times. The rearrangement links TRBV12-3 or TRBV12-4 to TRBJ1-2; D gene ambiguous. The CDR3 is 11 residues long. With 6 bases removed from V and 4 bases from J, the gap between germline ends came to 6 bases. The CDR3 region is CASSEGYGYTF. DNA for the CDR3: TGTGCCAGCAGCGAGGGCTATGGCTACACCTTC.

In nucleotides, the CDR3 is TGTGCCAGCAGTTTATTAGGTAATCCCAGCACAGATACGCAGTATTTT. This encodes CASSLLGNPSTDTQYF. The chain recombines TRBV12-3 or TRBV12-4 with TRBJ2-3; D remains unclear. Trimming removed 2 bases from V and 0 bases from J, with 12 bases in between. This CDR3 is built from 16 residues.

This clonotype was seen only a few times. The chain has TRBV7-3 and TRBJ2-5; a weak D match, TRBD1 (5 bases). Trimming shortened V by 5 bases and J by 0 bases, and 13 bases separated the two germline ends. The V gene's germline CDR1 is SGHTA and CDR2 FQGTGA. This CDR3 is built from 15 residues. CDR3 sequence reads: CASSRNGADQETQYF. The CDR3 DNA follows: TGTGCCAGCAGCCGAAATGGGGCGGACCAAGAGACCCAGTACTTC.